These 26 T cell receptor beta chains share one sample of origin, sequenced in a study of T cell responses to AZD1222 COVID-19 vaccine. This table comes from immunoSEQ multiplex PCR, and its TCRdb copy is limited to in-frame clones, with some not included. The sample gives around 50,000 clones, 89% of which show up once; under 5.5% is in the top ten. The sample was peripheral blood, taken 28 days after the second AZD1222 dose. These receptors were collected from an adult who received the AZD1222 COVID-19 vaccine.

The J gene is TRBJ1-6, the V gene TRBV28, with a tentative D call TRBD1 (5 bases). The V gene lost 3 bases and the J gene lost 5 bases, with 8 bases spanning the gap. In germline, CDR1 is MDHEN, CDR2 SYDVKM. The CDR3 runs 14 residues. The CDR3 DNA is TGTGCCAGCAGTTTGGTCAGGGATAATTCACCCCTCCACTTT. The encoded protein is CASSLVRDNSPLHF.

This rearrangement joins TRBV27 to TRBJ2-1, with a weak D call TRBD1 (6 bases). CDR3 size: 16 residues. The germline gives CDR1 MNHEY, CDR2 SMNVEV (reference sequence). Trimming pared 5 bases from V and 4 bases from J, leaving 18 bases between. In DNA form, the CDR3 reads TGTGCCAGCAGTCCATCATTTGGGGACAAATACAATGAGCAGTTCTTC. Protein product: CASSPSFGDKYNEQFF.

This chain joins TRBV5-1 and TRBJ2-1; 9 bases line up with TRBD2. CDR1 is SGHRS and CDR2 is YFSETQ in the germline V gene. The CDR3 sequence is 14 residues long. Trimming at V came to 4 bases and at J to 7 bases, leaving 6 bases not matched to a gene. For the CDR3, the DNA is TGCGCCAGCAGCCTAGCGGGACAACTTAATGAGCAGTTCTTC. It yields the protein CASSLAGQLNEQFF.

The gene calls are TRBV14 and TRBJ2-5; D unclear. V was trimmed by 0 bases and J by 11 bases, leaving 28 bases between them. Germline CDR1 reads SGHDN; CDR2 reads FVKESK. The CDR3 extends over 18 amino acids. Here the CDR3 reads CASSQDPKPLPPSRRQYF. Written as DNA, the CDR3 is TGTGCCAGCAGCCAAGATCCCAAGCCCCTACCCCCCTCCCGACGGCAGTACTTC. Full variable domain (missing parts from reference TRBV14 and TRBJ2-5): EAGVTQFPSHSVIEKGQTVTLRCDPISGHDNLYWYRRVMGKEIKFLLHFVKESKQDESGMPNNRFLAERTGGTYSTLKVQPAELEDSGVYFCASSQDPKPLPPSRRQYFGPGTRLLVL.

The chain employs TRBV2 and TRBJ1-3; D is ambiguous. Germline assignment: CDR1 SNHLY and CDR2 FYNNEI. There are 15 residues in the CDR3. Trimming pared 5 bases from V and 4 bases from J, leaving 15 bases between. CDR3 loop: CASSREGTGGNTIYF. CDR3 bases: TGTGCCAGCAGTCGCGAGGGTACCGGCGGAAACACCATATATTTT.

This sequence joins TRBV3-1 (or the pseudogene TRBV3-2) and TRBJ2-3; 7 nucleotides match TRBD2. Germline CDR1 reads LGHDT; CDR2 reads YNNKEL (reference sequence). With V trimmed by 1 base and J by 1 base, 5 bases remained unmatched. The CDR3 loop spans 16 amino acids. The CDR3 is CASSQVTSGGTDTQYF. CDR3 bases: TGTGCCAGCAGCCAAGTAACCAGCGGGGGCACAGATACGCAGTATTTT.

The chain is built from TRBV15 and TRBJ2-7, with TRBD1 matching 8 bases. Germline V gives CDR1 LNHNV, CDR2 YYDKDF (reference sequence). V trimming: 4 bases; J trimming: 4 bases; junction bases outside the gene matches: 15. There are 17 residues in the CDR3. CDR3 region: CATSTTDRARSAYEQYF. The CDR3 nucleotides read TGTGCCACCAGCACGACGGACAGGGCCCGTTCTGCATACGAGCAGTACTTC.

This chain's CDR3 is CASSFTAQLRDWNTEAFF. The DNA for the CDR3 is TGTGCCAGCAGTTTTACGGCGCAGCTCAGGGATTGGAACACTGAAGCTTTCTTT. The V call is TRBV6-2 or TRBV6-3, the J call TRBJ1-1; TRBD1 might be the D (5 bases). Trimming took off 4 bases at V and 1 base at J, with 22 bases between the two ends. Germline V gene lookup returns CDR1 MNHEY and CDR2 SVGEGT. The CDR3 totals 18 residues.

V usage is TRBV27 and J usage is TRBJ1-1; D unclear. The CDR3 is 16 amino acids. The germline V and J ends were trimmed by 0 bases and 1 base, with 12 bases remaining between them. Germline CDR1 MNHEY, CDR2 SMNVEV (reference sequence). The CDR3 loop is CASSLSFRTGNTEAFF. CDR3 coding DNA: TGTGCCAGCAGTTTATCGTTCAGGACGGGGAACACTGAAGCTTTCTTT.

The chain links TRBV7-9 to TRBJ1-3; D is unclear. There are 15 residues in the CDR3. V lost 1 base, J lost 0 bases, and 7 bases lay in between. CDR1 SEHNR and CDR2 FQNEAQ come from the germline V gene (reference sequence). The CDR3 protein is CASSLDRSSGNTIYF. CDR3 DNA: TGTGCCAGCAGCTTAGATCGGAGCTCTGGAAACACCATATATTTT. Based on the CDR3 plus reference TRBV7-9 and TRBJ1-3, the full variable domain is DTGVSQNPRHKITKRGQNVTFRCDPISEHNRLYWYRQTLGQGPEFLTYFQNEAQLEKSRLLSDRFSAERPKGSFSTLEIQRTEQGDSAMYLCASSLDRSSGNTIYFGEGSWLTVV.

The rearrangement uses TRBV11-2 and TRBJ1-3, with TRBD1 matching over 12 bases. The germline V gene encodes CDR1 SGHAT and CDR2 FQNNGV. The V and J ends lost 0 bases and 4 bases, in that order; junction bases with no gene match: 4. This CDR3 has 17 residues. CDR3 sequence reads: CASSLDRDRGPGNTIYF. CDR3 nucleotide sequence: TGTGCCAGCAGCTTAGATCGGGACAGGGGGCCCGGAAACACCATATATTTT.

This chain links TRBV29-1 with TRBJ2-1, with 8 nucleotides matching TRBD2. The germline CDR1 and CDR2 sequences are SQVTM and ANQGSEA. This CDR3 region has 13 residues. The V segment lost 2 bases and the J segment 7 bases; nucleotides outside the gene matches: 4. In DNA, the CDR3 is TGCAGCGTTGAACCCCGGGAGGGGAATGAGCAGTTCTTC. Its translation is CSVEPREGNEQFF.

The rearrangement joins TRBV9 to TRBJ1-6, with D tentatively TRBD1 (6 bases). This CDR3 contains 15 residues. Per the germline V gene, CDR1 is SGDLS and CDR2 is YYNGEE. V gave up 3 bases and J gave up 7 bases, with 14 bases separating them. CDR3 residues: CASSGSGHENSPLHF. The CDR3, as DNA: TGTGCCAGCAGCGGGTCGGGACATGAGAATTCACCCCTCCACTTT.

The genes are TRBV3-1 (or the pseudogene TRBV3-2) and TRBJ1-6; 9 nucleotides line up with TRBD1. CDR1 is LGHDT, CDR2 YNNKEL, per germline (reference sequence). V was clipped by 4 bases and J by 9 bases; unmatched bases: 13. The CDR3 has 17 residues. The chain's CDR3 is CASSRGRTGGESSPLHF. The DNA for the CDR3 is TGTGCCAGCAGCCGAGGGAGAACAGGGGGCGAGAGTTCACCCCTCCACTTT.

J is TRBJ1-2 and V is TRBV6-5; 10 bases are shared with TRBD1. The junction had 2 bases not matched to a gene; V was cut back by 6 bases and J by 1 base. Germline V gene lookup returns CDR1 MNHEY and CDR2 SVGAGI. The CDR3 runs 14 residues. The CDR3 spells CASSRDRGNYGYTF. As DNA, the CDR3 is TGTGCCAGCAGCCGGGACAGGGGTAACTATGGCTACACCTTC.

The rearrangement links TRBV19 to TRBJ1-1; a weak D match, TRBD1 (6 bases). The CDR3 consists of 14 residues. CDR1 is LNHDA, CDR2 SQIVND, per germline (reference sequence). Deletions cut 3 bases from V and 3 bases from J, with 11 bases between. Here the CDR3 reads CASSMGHGDTEAFF. The CDR3 DNA reads as TGTGCCAGTAGTATGGGACACGGGGACACTGAAGCTTTCTTT.

V gene TRBV18 combines with J gene TRBJ2-5; 7 nucleotides agree with TRBD1. With 3 bases clipped from V and 6 bases from J, the junction kept 7 bases outside the gene matches. Germline V gene data show CDR1 as KGHSH and CDR2 as LQKENI. This CDR3 has 14 residues. CDR3 residues: CASSPTGEIKTQYF. Here the CDR3 DNA reads TGTGCCAGCTCACCTACAGGGGAGATAAAGACCCAGTACTTC.

The chain is built from TRBV5-1 and TRBJ2-7; tentatively, D is TRBD1 (5 bases). The germline gives CDR1 SGHRS, CDR2 YFSETQ. V lost 0 bases to trimming and J lost 2 bases, with 12 bases between them. The CDR3 length is 15 residues. The CDR3 sequence: CASSLDYGQAYEQYF. Here the CDR3 DNA reads TGCGCCAGCAGCTTGGATTACGGACAAGCCTACGAGCAGTACTTC.

The chain uses TRBV25-1 and TRBJ2-7; D is undetermined. V was trimmed by 4 bases and J by 2 bases, leaving 3 bases between them. Germline lookup yields CDR1 MGHDK and CDR2 SYGVNS. This CDR3 is 11 amino acids long. CDR3 sequence: CASSVAYEQYF. The CDR3 nucleotides read TGTGCCAGCAGTGTAGCCTACGAGCAGTACTTC.

The V and J genes are TRBV24-1 and TRBJ2-7; 7 bases align to TRBD1. From germline, CDR1 is KGHDR and CDR2 SFDVKD. Germline trimming cut 3 bases from V and 6 bases from J; bases unmatched to any gene: 10. The CDR3 sequence is 15 residues long. The CDR3 sequence is CATSDMGQPNGEQYF. The CDR3 coding sequence is TGTGCCACCAGTGATATGGGACAGCCTAACGGCGAGCAGTACTTC.

V is TRBV12-3 or TRBV12-4 and J is TRBJ2-7, with TRBD1 matching over 9 bases. With 6 bases clipped from V and 5 bases from J, the junction kept 5 bases outside the gene matches. This CDR3 contains 13 residues. The CDR3 DNA reads TGTGCCAGCAGGCCGGGACAGGGTGACGAGCAGTACTTC. Residues: CASRPGQGDEQYF.

The chain uses TRBV18 and TRBJ1-1, with D maybe TRBD1 (5 bases). CDR3 length equals 13 residues. Germline V gene sequence: CDR1 KGHSH, CDR2 LQKENI. The germline V and J ends were trimmed by 4 bases and 2 bases, with 8 bases remaining between them. The DNA for the CDR3 is TGTGCCAGCTCACGAAGGGGCAACACTGAAGCTTTCTTT. Residues: CASSRRGNTEAFF.

This clone has only one observation. The chain joins TRBV19 to TRBJ1-2; D is unclear. The length of the CDR3 is 12 residues. Germline CDR1 and CDR2: LNHDA and SQIVND (reference sequence). V was clipped by 4 bases and J by 3 bases, with 6 bases between them. The CDR3 bases are TGTGCCAGTAGTACGGATTACTATGGCTACACCTTC. This codes for CASSTDYYGYTF.

The chain is built from TRBV19 and TRBJ2-5; either TRBD1 or TRBD2 may fit D (7 bases each). This CDR3 comprises 15 residues. In germline, CDR1 is LNHDA, CDR2 SQIVND (reference sequence). V gave up 5 bases and J gave up 3 bases, with 16 bases separating them. DNA for the CDR3: TGTGCCAGTAGTGCCCTGGCAGGGGGGGAAGAGACCCAGTACTTC. Amino acid sequence: CASSALAGGEETQYF.

This chain joins TRBV19 and TRBJ1-2; D gene ambiguous. The CDR3 runs to 14 residues. V was trimmed by 5 bases and J by 8 bases, leaving 18 bases between them. CDR1 and CDR2 (germline): LNHDA, SQIVND (reference sequence). Here the CDR3 reads CASSAVLRVWGYTF. As DNA, the CDR3 is TGTGCCAGTAGTGCGGTTTTGCGAGTCTGGGGCTACACCTTC.

A few counts support this clone. The chain links TRBV7-2 to TRBJ1-1; D gene ambiguous. Looked up from germline, CDR1 is SGHTA and CDR2 is FQGNSA. Trimming cost V 2 bases and J 3 bases, with 10 bases left between them. The CDR3 covers 14 residues. CDR3 sequence reads: CASSLYGDDTEAFF. DNA of the CDR3: TGTGCCAGCAGCTTATACGGCGATGACACTGAAGCTTTCTTT.